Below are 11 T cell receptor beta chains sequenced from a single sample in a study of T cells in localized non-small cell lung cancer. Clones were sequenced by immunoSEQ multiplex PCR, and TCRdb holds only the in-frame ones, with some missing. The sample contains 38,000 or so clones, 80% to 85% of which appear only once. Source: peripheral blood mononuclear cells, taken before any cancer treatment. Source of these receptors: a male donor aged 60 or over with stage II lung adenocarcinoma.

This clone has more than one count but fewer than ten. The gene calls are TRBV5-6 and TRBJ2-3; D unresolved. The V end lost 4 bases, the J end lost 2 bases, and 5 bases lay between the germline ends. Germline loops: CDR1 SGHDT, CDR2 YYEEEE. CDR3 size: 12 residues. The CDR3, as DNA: TGTGCCAGCAGCAGGGTCACAGATACGCAGTATTTT. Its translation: CASSRVTDTQYF.

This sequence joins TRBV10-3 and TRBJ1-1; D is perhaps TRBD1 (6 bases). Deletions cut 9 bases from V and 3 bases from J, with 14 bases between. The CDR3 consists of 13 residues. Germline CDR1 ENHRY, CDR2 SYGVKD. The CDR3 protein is CAMSRGAYTEAFF. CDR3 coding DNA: TGTGCCATGTCCAGGGGCGCGTACACTGAAGCTTTCTTT.

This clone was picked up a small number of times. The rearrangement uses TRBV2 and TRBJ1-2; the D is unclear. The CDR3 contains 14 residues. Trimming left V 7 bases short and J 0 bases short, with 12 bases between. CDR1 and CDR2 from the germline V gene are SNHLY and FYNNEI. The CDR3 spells CASKYRRANYGYTF. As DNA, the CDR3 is TGTGCCAGCAAGTATAGGAGAGCTAACTATGGCTACACCTTC.

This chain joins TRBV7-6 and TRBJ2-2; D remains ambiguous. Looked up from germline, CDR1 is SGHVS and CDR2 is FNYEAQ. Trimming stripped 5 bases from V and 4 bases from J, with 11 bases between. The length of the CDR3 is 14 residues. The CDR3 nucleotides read TGTGCCAGCAGCAGTTACGGGTCCACCGGGGAGCTGTTTTTT. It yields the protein CASSSYGSTGELFF.

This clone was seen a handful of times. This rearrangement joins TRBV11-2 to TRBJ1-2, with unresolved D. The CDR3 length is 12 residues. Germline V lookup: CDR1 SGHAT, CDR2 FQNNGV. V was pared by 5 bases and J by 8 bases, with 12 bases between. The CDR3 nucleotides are TGTGCCAGCAGCCCGAAGGCGGGGGGCTACACCTTC. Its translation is CASSPKAGGYTF.

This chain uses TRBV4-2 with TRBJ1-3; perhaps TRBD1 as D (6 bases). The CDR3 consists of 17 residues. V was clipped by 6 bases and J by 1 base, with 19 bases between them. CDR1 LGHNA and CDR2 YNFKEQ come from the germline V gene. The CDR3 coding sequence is TGTGCCAGCAGTCACGGGGGGCCGTCCTTATCTGGAAACACCATATATTTT. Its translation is CASSHGGPSLSGNTIYF.

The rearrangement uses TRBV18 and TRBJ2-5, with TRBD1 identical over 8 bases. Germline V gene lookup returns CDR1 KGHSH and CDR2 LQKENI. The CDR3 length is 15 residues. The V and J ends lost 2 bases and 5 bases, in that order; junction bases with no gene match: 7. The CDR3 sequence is CASSPRTGSGETQYF. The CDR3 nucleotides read TGTGCCAGCTCACCAAGGACAGGGTCTGGGGAGACCCAGTACTTC.

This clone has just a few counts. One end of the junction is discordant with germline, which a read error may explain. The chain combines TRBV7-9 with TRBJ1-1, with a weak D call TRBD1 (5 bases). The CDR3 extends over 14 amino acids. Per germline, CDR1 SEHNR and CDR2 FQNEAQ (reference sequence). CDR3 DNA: TGCGCCAGCAGCCCCGGGGCAGTGGACACTGAAGCTTTCTTT. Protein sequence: CASSPGAVDTEAFF. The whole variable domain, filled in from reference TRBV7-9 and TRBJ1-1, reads DTGVSQNPRHKITKRGQNVTFRCDPISEHNRLYWYRQTLGQGPEFLTYFQNEAQLEKSRLLSDRFSAERPKGSFSTLEIQRTEQGDSAMYLCASSPGAVDTEAFFGQGTRLTVV.

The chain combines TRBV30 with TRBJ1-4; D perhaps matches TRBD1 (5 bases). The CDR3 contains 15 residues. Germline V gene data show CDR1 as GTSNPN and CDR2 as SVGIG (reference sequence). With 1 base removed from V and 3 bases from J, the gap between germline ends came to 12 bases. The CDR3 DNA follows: TGTGCCTGGAGTGCCCCGGGGGGACCTAATGAAAAACTGTTTTTT. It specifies CAWSAPGGPNEKLFF.

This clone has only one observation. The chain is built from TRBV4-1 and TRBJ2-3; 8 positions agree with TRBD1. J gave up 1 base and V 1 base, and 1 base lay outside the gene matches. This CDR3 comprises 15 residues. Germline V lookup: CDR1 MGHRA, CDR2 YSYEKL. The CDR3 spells CASSQAGGGTDTQYF. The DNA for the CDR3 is TGCGCCAGCAGCCAAGCAGGGGGCGGCACAGATACGCAGTATTTT.

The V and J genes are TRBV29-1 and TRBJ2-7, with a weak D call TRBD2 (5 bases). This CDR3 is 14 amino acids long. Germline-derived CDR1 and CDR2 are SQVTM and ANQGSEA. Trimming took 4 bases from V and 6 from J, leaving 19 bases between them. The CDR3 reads CSVGRTGSLSEQYF. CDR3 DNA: TGCAGCGTTGGGAGGACGGGATCTCTTTCCGAGCAGTACTTC.